The 22 T cell receptor beta chains reported below all come from one sample, sequenced in a study of T cell changes during pregnancy in multiple sclerosis. Sequencing was performed with immunoSEQ multiplex PCR; in TCRdb, only in-frame clones are kept and a portion is missing. The sample lists 89,000 or so clones, around 90% occurring once. This material consisted of PBMCs, taken in the first trimester of pregnancy. The receptors shown here come from a female donor in good health, serving as a control in a pregnancy study. Some clones in this sample may be carry-over from other donors' samples.

The chain uses TRBV27 and TRBJ1-4; 9 positions agree with TRBD1. The CDR3 has 15 residues. CDR1 MNHEY and CDR2 SMNVEV come from the germline V gene (reference sequence). V gave up 6 bases and J gave up 0 bases; unmatched junction bases: 2. The CDR3 is CASSRQGATNEKLFF. The CDR3 region has the DNA TGTGCCAGCAGCAGACAGGGGGCAACTAATGAAAAACTGTTTTTT.

This sequence joins TRBV2 and TRBJ2-2; D is possibly TRBD2 (6 bases). V lost 10 bases to trimming and J lost 1 base, with 10 bases between them. There are 13 residues in the CDR3. CDR1 SNHLY and CDR2 FYNNEI come from the germline V gene. In DNA, the CDR3 is TGTGCCACCCAGGAGGGGAACACCGGGGAGCTGTTTTTT. Residues: CATQEGNTGELFF.

J is TRBJ2-1 and V is TRBV9, with 12 bases matching TRBD2. This CDR3 has 14 residues. V lost 4 bases and J lost 5; bases outside the gene matches: 1. The germline CDR1 and CDR2 sequences are SGDLS and YYNGEE. CDR3 sequence (DNA): TGTGCCAGCAGCCCTAGCGGGGGGGACAATGAGCAGTTCTTC. Its protein is CASSPSGGDNEQFF.

V gene TRBV10-3 combines with J gene TRBJ1-1; TRBD1 matches at 8 bases. In germline, CDR1 is ENHRY, CDR2 SYGVKD. The CDR3 covers 15 residues. The V gene end was trimmed by 3 bases and the J gene end by 3 bases; junction bases not matched to a gene: 6. CDR3: CAISDPGGYYTEAFF. In DNA form, the CDR3 reads TGTGCCATCAGTGATCCAGGGGGCTATTACACTGAAGCTTTCTTT.

The chain carries TRBV6-5 and TRBJ1-6; D is perhaps TRBD1 (5 bases). The germline CDR1 and CDR2 sequences are MNHEY and SVGAGI. The CDR3 length is 13 residues. The V and J ends lost 7 bases and 9 bases respectively, with 13 bases between them. CDR3 sequence: CASNAGPGSPLHF. CDR3 in DNA: TGTGCCAGCAATGCAGGGCCGGGTTCACCCCTCCACTTT.

The chain joins TRBV10-3 to TRBJ1-2; tentatively, D is TRBD1 (5 bases). Germline CDR1 ENHRY, CDR2 SYGVKD. V was shortened by 6 bases and J by 3 bases, with 14 bases between the two germline ends. The CDR3 has 14 amino acids. The CDR3 nucleotides are TGTGCCATCAGATGGACACCGGCAGACTATGGCTACACCTTC. Translating it yields CAIRWTPADYGYTF.

This clone occurred a few times. This chain links TRBV6-1 with TRBJ2-1; 10 bases are shared with TRBD2. CDR3 length: 15 residues. V lost 1 base to trimming and J lost 3 bases; unmatched junction nucleotides: 0. Germline CDR1 reads MNHNS; CDR2 reads SASEGT. CDR3 DNA sequence: TGTGCCAGCAGTGAAGTAGCGGGGGGCTACAATGAGCAGTTCTTC. Translated, it gives CASSEVAGGYNEQFF.

The V and J genes are TRBV7-2 and TRBJ2-1, with 11 bases aligning to TRBD1. Per germline, CDR1 SGHTA and CDR2 FQGNSA. The CDR3 covers 15 residues. With 6 bases clipped from V and 6 bases from J, the junction kept 7 bases outside the gene matches. The CDR3 protein is CASSPRDRGGNEQFF. The CDR3 DNA reads as TGTGCCAGCAGTCCCCGGGACAGGGGGGGCAATGAGCAGTTCTTC.

Of note for this clone: Other DNA variants within this sample encode the same CDR3. The chain carries TRBV28 and TRBJ1-2; tentatively, D is TRBD1 (6 bases). The ends were cut back, 2 bases at V and 5 bases at J, with 6 bases in the middle. Germline assignment: CDR1 MDHEN and CDR2 SYDVKM. CDR3 length: 12 residues. The CDR3 bases are TGTGCCAGCAGTTTACAGGGGTATGGCTACACCTTC. Translated: CASSLQGYGYTF.

CDR3 nucleotides: TGTGCCAGCAGCTCACAGAGCCGGAACTATGGCTACACCTTC. Translated: CASSSQSRNYGYTF. The chain is built from TRBV7-2 and TRBJ1-2; D not resolved. The CDR3 runs 14 residues. Germline assignment: CDR1 SGHTA and CDR2 FQGNSA. V was pared by 4 bases and J by 2 bases, with 11 bases between.

This chain uses TRBV25-1 with TRBJ2-1; D ambiguous. In germline, CDR1 is MGHDK, CDR2 SYGVNS. Trimming stripped 11 bases from V and 1 base from J, with 18 bases between. The CDR3 is 15 residues long. This CDR3 reads CAPAPPRISYNEQFF. CDR3 sequence (DNA): TGTGCCCCCGCCCCCCCGCGAATATCCTACAATGAGCAGTTCTTC.

J is TRBJ1-2 and V is TRBV19; TRBD1 might be the D (6 bases). Germline CDR1 LNHDA, CDR2 SQIVND (reference sequence). CDR3 length: 15 residues. V lost 4 bases, J lost 2 bases, and 14 bases lay in between. The chain's CDR3 is CASSTQRTVNYGYTF. The DNA for the CDR3 is TGTGCCAGTAGTACCCAGAGGACAGTAAACTATGGCTACACCTTC. The variable domain in full, completed from reference TRBV19 and TRBJ1-2, reads DGGITQSPKYLFRKEGQNVTLSCEQNLNHDAMYWYRQDPGQGLRLIYYSQIVNDFQKGDIAEGYSVSREKKESFPLTVTSAQKNPTAFYLCASSTQRTVNYGYTFGSGTRLTVV.

The V call is TRBV28, the J call TRBJ2-1; a weak D match, TRBD2 (7 bases). Germline lookup yields CDR1 MDHEN and CDR2 SYDVKM. The CDR3 is 14 amino acids. The germline V and J ends were trimmed by 10 bases and 4 bases, with 17 bases remaining between them. The CDR3 nucleotides read TGTGCCACCGGAGGAGGGGGAGGGTACAATGAGCAGTTCTTC. Protein product: CATGGGGGYNEQFF.

The rearrangement uses TRBV6-4 and TRBJ1-6; 7 bases agree with TRBD1. The V segment lost 7 bases and the J segment 10 bases; nucleotides outside the gene matches: 10. The germline V gene has CDR1 MRHNA and CDR2 SNTAGT. CDR3 size: 14 residues. In DNA, the CDR3 is TGTGCCAGCAAAGGACAGGAGCCTTTCTCACCCCTCCACTTT. Residues: CASKGQEPFSPLHF.

The gene calls are TRBV6-5 and TRBJ2-2, with 9 nucleotides matching TRBD2. The V gene's germline CDR1 is MNHEY and CDR2 SVGAGI. The CDR3 is 16 amino acids. Unmatched junction bases numbered 3, after V lost 4 bases and J lost 0 bases. The CDR3 loop is CASSSLAGSNTGELFF. CDR3 nucleotides: TGTGCCAGCAGTTCCCTAGCGGGGTCGAACACCGGGGAGCTGTTTTTT.

This clone was detected only once. This chain links TRBV29-1 with TRBJ2-3; 9 nucleotides align to TRBD2. V trimming: 5 bases; J trimming: 0 bases; junction bases outside the gene matches: 18. Germline CDR1 is SQVTM and CDR2 is ANQGSEA. CDR3 length: 19 residues. The CDR3 is CSVTIRRVAGEGSTDTQYF. In DNA, the CDR3 is TGCAGCGTTACGATCAGGAGGGTAGCGGGAGAGGGTAGCACAGATACGCAGTATTTT.

The rearrangement links TRBV5-6 to TRBJ1-3, with D unresolved. The CDR3 totals 15 residues. With 1 base removed from V and 0 bases from J, the gap between germline ends came to 8 bases. Germline loops: CDR1 SGHDT, CDR2 YYEEEE. CDR3 DNA sequence: TGTGCCAGCAGCTTGATTTCAGGCTCTGGAAACACCATATATTTT. Translation gives CASSLISGSGNTIYF.

The chain links TRBV2 to TRBJ1-6, with unresolved D. The CDR3 consists of 12 residues. Germline CDR1 SNHLY, CDR2 FYNNEI. The V end lost 11 bases, the J end lost 7 bases, and 12 bases lay between the germline ends. In nucleotides, the CDR3 is TGTGCCGCCTCGACACCAAATTCACCCCTCCACTTT. Translation: CAASTPNSPLHF.

This chain joins TRBV5-1 and TRBJ2-5, with D perhaps TRBD2 (5 bases). The CDR3 has 13 amino acids. V shed 2 bases and J shed 5 bases, with 10 bases lying between them. The germline CDR1 and CDR2 sequences are SGHRS and YFSETQ. The CDR3 nucleotides read TGCGCCAGCAGCTTCGTCGGGGAGGAGACCCAGTACTTC. As protein: CASSFVGEETQYF.

The rearrangement joins TRBV6-6 to TRBJ2-1; D call uncertain. V lost 0 bases and J lost 4, with 7 bases in between. Germline V gene data show CDR1 as MNHNY and CDR2 as SVGAGI (reference sequence). This CDR3 contains 14 residues. The CDR3 nucleotides read TGTGCCAGCAGTTACTCTCGTTCTTACAATGAGCAGTTCTTC. Amino acids: CASSYSRSYNEQFF.

V is TRBV7-8 and J is TRBJ1-4; the D gene is possibly TRBD1 (5 bases). The length of the CDR3 is 16 residues. Trimming stripped 2 bases from V and 2 bases from J, with 12 bases between. Looked up from germline, CDR1 is SGHVS and CDR2 is FQNEAQ. This chain's CDR3 is CASSLWGVQTNEKLFF. In nucleotides, the CDR3 is TGTGCCAGCAGCTTATGGGGGGTTCAGACTAATGAAAAACTGTTTTTT.

V and J are TRBV5-5 and TRBJ1-1; D not resolved. The CDR3 runs 15 residues. CDR1 and CDR2 from the germline V gene are SGHKS and YYEKEE (reference sequence). V was clipped by 4 bases and J by 5 bases, with 18 bases between them. The CDR3 loop reads CASSPEGSLATEAFF. The CDR3 nucleotides are TGTGCCAGCAGCCCCGAGGGCAGCCTCGCAACTGAAGCTTTCTTT.